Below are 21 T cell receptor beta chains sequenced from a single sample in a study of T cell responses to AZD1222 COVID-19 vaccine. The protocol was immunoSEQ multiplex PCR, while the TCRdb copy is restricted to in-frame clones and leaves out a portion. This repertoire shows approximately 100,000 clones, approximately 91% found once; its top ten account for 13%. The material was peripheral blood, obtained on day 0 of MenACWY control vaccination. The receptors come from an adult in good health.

This CDR3 is CASSLGGVSSYEQYF. The CDR3 nucleotides are TGTGCCAGCAGCTTAGGCGGTGTGAGCTCTTACGAGCAGTACTTC. V and J are TRBV7-6 and TRBJ2-7; D is unclear. CDR3 length: 15 residues. The V end lost 1 base, the J end lost 4 bases, and 14 bases lay between the germline ends. Per germline, CDR1 SGHVS and CDR2 FNYEAQ.

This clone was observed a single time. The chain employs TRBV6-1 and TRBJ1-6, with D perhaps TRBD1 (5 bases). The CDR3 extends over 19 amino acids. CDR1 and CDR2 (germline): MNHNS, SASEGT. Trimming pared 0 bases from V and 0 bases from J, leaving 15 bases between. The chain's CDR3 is CASSEAGGVGSSYNSPLHF. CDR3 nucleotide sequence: TGTGCCAGCAGTGAAGCGGGGGGGGTCGGAAGCTCCTATAATTCACCCCTCCACTTT.

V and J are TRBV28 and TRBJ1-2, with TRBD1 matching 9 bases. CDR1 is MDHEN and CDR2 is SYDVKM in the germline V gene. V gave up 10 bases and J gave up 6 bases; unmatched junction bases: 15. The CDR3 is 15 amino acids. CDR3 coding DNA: TGTGCCACCACCACATCCGGGACAGGGTGGGATGGCTACACCTTC. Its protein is CATTTSGTGWDGYTF.

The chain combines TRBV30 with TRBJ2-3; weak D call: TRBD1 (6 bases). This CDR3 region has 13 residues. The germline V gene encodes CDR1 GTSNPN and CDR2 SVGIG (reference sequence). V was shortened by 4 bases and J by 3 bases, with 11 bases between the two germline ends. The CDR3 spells CAWTLQGTDTQYF. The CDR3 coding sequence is TGTGCCTGGACCTTACAGGGAACAGATACGCAGTATTTT.

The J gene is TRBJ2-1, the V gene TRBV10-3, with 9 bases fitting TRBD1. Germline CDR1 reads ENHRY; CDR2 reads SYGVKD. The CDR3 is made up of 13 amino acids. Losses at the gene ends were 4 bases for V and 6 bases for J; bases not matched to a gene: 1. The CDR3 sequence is CAISGDRVNEQFF. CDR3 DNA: TGTGCCATCAGTGGGGACAGGGTCAATGAGCAGTTCTTC.

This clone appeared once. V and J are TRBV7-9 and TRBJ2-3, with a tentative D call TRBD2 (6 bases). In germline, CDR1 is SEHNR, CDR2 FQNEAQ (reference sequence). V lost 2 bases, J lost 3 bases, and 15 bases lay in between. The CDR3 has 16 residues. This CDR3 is CASSLYVGGDTDTQYF. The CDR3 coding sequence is TGTGCCAGCAGCTTATATGTGGGAGGAGATACAGATACGCAGTATTTT.

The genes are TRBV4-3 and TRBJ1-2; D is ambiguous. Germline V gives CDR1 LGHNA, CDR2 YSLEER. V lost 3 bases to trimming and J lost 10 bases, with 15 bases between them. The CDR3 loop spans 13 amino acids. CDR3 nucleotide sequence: TGCGCCAGCAGCCAGACATCACCACCATACTACACCTTC. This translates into CASSQTSPPYYTF.

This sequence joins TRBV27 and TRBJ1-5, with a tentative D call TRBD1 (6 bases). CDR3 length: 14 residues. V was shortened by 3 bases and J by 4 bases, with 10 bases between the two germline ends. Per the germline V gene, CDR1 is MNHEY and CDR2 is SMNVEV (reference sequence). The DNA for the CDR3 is TGTGCCAGCAGTTTCTCAGGACAGAATCAGCCCCAGCATTTT. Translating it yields CASSFSGQNQPQHF.

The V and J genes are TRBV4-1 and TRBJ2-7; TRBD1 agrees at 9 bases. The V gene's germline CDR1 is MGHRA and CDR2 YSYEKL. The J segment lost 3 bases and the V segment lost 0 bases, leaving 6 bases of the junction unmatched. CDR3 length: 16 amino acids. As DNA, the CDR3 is TGCGCCAGCAGCCAAGAGACGGGACAGGGTAACTACGAGCAGTACTTC. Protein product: CASSQETGQGNYEQYF.

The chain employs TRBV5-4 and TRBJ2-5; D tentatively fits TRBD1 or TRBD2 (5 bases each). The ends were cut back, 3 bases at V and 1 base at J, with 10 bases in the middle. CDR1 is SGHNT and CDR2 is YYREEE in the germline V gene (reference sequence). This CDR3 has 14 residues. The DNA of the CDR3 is TGTGCCAGCAGCTCCGGGACGGGCCAAGAGACCCAGTACTTC. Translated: CASSSGTGQETQYF.

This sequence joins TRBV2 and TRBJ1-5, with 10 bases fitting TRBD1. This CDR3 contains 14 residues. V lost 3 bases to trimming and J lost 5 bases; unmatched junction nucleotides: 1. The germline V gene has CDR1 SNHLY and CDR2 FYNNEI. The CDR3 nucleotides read TGTGCCAGCAGTGAGGGACAGGGGTATCAGCCCCAGCATTTT. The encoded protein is CASSEGQGYQPQHF.

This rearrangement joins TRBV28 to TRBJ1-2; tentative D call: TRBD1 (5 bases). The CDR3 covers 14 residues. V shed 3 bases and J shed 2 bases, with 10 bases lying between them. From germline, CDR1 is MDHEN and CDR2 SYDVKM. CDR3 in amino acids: CASSFGGSNYGYTF. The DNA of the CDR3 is TGTGCCAGCAGTTTTGGGGGTTCCAACTATGGCTACACCTTC.

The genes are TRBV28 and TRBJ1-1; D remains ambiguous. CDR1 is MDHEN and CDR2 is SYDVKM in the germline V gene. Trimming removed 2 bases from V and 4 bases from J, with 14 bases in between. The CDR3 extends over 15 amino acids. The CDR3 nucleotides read TGTGCCAGCAGTTTAGTAGGATTTTTGGGCACTGAAGCTTTCTTT. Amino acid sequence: CASSLVGFLGTEAFF.

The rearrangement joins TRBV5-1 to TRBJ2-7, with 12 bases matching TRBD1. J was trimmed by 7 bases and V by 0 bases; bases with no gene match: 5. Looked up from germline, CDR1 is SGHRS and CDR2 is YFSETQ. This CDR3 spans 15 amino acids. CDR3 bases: TGCGCCAGCAGCTTGGACCGGGACAGGGGGCGAGAGCAGTACTTC. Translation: CASSLDRDRGREQYF.

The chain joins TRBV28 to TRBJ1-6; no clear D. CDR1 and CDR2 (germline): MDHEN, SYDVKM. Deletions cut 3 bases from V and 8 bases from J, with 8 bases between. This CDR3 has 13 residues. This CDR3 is CASSLGLYSPLHF. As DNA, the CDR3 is TGTGCCAGCAGTTTGGGATTGTATTCACCCCTCCACTTT.

CDR3 sequence reads: CAWSVRSGNTIYF. In DNA, the CDR3 is TGTGCCTGGAGTGTCCGTTCTGGAAACACCATATATTTT. The V gene is TRBV30, the J gene TRBJ1-3; D gene ambiguous. CDR3 length equals 13 residues. Germline V gives CDR1 GTSNPN, CDR2 SVGIG (reference sequence). Trimming took off 0 bases at V and 1 base at J, with 4 bases between the two ends.

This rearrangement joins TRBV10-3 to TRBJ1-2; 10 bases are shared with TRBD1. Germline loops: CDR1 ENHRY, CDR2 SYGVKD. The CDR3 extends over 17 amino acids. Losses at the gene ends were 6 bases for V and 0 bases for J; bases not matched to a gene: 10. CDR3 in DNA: TGTGCCATCAGGGCCGACAGGGGGCCGAATTCTAACTATGGCTACACCTTC. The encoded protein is CAIRADRGPNSNYGYTF.

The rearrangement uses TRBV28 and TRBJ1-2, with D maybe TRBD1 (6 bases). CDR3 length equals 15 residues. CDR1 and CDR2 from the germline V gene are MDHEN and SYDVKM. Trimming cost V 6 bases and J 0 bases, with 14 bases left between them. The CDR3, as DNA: TGTGCCAGCAGCTTAGGGACAACTACTAACTATGGCTACACCTTC. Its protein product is CASSLGTTTNYGYTF.

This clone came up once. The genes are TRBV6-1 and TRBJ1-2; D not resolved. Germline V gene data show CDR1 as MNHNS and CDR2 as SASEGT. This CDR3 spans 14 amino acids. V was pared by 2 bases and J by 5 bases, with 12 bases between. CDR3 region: CASSETPGYYGYTF. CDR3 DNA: TGTGCCAGCAGTGAAACGCCAGGCTATTATGGCTACACCTTC.

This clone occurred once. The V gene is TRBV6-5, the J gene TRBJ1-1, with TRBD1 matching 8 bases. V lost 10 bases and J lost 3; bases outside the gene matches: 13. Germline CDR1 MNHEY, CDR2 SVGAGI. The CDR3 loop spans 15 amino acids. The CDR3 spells CATTPQGAQDTEAFF. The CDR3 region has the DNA TGTGCCACCACACCCCAGGGGGCGCAAGACACTGAAGCTTTCTTT.

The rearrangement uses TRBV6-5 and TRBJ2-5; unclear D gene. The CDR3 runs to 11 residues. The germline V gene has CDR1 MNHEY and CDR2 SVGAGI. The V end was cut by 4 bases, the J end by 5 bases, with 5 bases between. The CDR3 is CASSSIETQYF. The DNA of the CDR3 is TGTGCCAGCAGTTCCATTGAGACCCAGTACTTC.